This T cell receptor beta chain is from a study of blood T cell repertoires in COVID-19. With 7 bases clipped from V and 6 bases from J, the junction kept 14 bases outside the gene matches. The CDR3 is made up of 16 amino acids. CDR1 is KGHDR, CDR2 SFDVKD, per germline. Clones were sequenced by immunoSEQ multiplex PCR, and TCRdb holds only the in-frame ones, with some missing. The data hold roughly 55,000 clones, with about 87% observed a single time. Specimen: peripheral blood. The sequence derives from a man in his sixties with active or convalescent COVID-19. The chain combines TRBV24-1 with TRBJ1-5; 7 bases map to TRBD1. The CDR3 protein is CATSQTGPGSFQPQHF. The CDR3 DNA sequence: TGTGCCACCAGCCAGACAGGGCCAGGGTCCTTTCAGCCCCAGCATTTT.